Included here is one T cell receptor (beta chain) sequence, with context. Antigen specificity is unknown. This sample is drawn from a study of cytomegalovirus exposure and HLA in healthy donors. Study findings and constraints: Most of the TCR beta V segments (in an earlier analysis) were productive either about 87% or about 30% of the time.

Germline-derived CDR1 and CDR2 are SQVTM and ANQGSEA. This CDR3 region has 15 residues. V was shortened by 7 bases and J by 3 bases, with 21 bases between the two germline ends. 13 Jbeta primers and 60 Vbeta primers were used for the PCR. The data were produced by immunoSEQ multiplex PCR, yet TCRdb's version contains in-frame clones alone and is incomplete. The table includes 150,000 to 200,000 clones, approximately 70% detected once. The source material was PBMCs. This receptor was taken from a human donor in good health. This chain links TRBV29-1 with TRBJ1-2; D unclear. This CDR3 is CSARSDFGGYYGYTF. CDR3 bases: TGCAGCGCCCGTTCCGACTTCGGAGGGTACTATGGCTACACCTTC.